Presented here are 24 T cell receptor beta chains from one specimen sequenced in a study of CD8 T cells in Susac syndrome. Reverse transcription of roughly 0.5 to 1 ug RNA was carried out with random hexamers. Using its own MiXCR run on the immunoSEQ multiplex PCR reads, TCRdb lists one record per CDR3 protein. The table has about 83,000 distinct CDR3 sequences, approximately 96% seen once. Sequenced input: CD8+ T cells from PBMCs. These receptors were obtained from a human donor with Susac syndrome.

V gene TRBV7-9 combines with J gene TRBJ2-7; D unclear. The V gene lost 5 bases and the J gene lost 3 bases, with 17 bases spanning the gap. The CDR3 is 15 residues long. The germline V gene encodes CDR1 SEHNR and CDR2 FQNEAQ (reference sequence). The CDR3 loop reads CASSHQWAQNYEQYF. For the CDR3, the DNA is TGTGCCAGCAGCCATCAGTGGGCGCAGAACTACGAGCAGTACTTC.

This chain links TRBV25-1 with TRBJ1-1, with 8 bases identical to TRBD1. Trimming removed 1 base from V and 2 bases from J; junction bases left unmatched: 3. From germline, CDR1 is MGHDK and CDR2 SYGVNS. The CDR3 is made up of 15 amino acids. CDR3 region: CASSEFQGANTEAFF. CDR3 DNA sequence: TGTGCCAGCAGTGAATTTCAGGGGGCTAACACTGAAGCTTTCTTT.

The gene calls are TRBV9 and TRBJ1-4; 7 positions match TRBD1. This CDR3 comprises 14 residues. J lost 7 bases, V lost 0 bases, and 3 bases had no gene match. CDR1 is SGDLS, CDR2 YYNGEE, per germline. The CDR3, as DNA: TGTGCCAGCAGCGTAGCAGGGGGAGGTGAAAAACTGTTTTTT. Protein: CASSVAGGGEKLFF.

This clonotype was counted a single time. The CDR3 DNA reads TGTGCCAGCAGCCCGGGACAAATGAACACTGAAGCTTTCTTT. Its translation: CASSPGQMNTEAFF. This sequence joins TRBV14 and TRBJ1-1; weak D call: TRBD1 (6 bases). CDR1 and CDR2 (germline): SGHDN, FVKESK. Trimming removed 4 bases from V and 0 bases from J, with 9 bases in between. The CDR3 length is 14 residues.

This clonotype was seen only once. The chain combines TRBV7-2 with TRBJ2-5; 11 bases fit TRBD1. The CDR3 totals 15 residues. The V segment lost 1 base and the J segment 4 bases; nucleotides outside the gene matches: 2. Per the germline V gene, CDR1 is SGHTA and CDR2 is FQGNSA. CDR3 sequence: CASSLVGTGGETQYF. CDR3 sequence (DNA): TGTGCCAGCAGCTTAGTCGGGACAGGGGGAGAGACCCAGTACTTC.

The chain links TRBV11-2 to TRBJ2-5; 9 nucleotides match TRBD2. The CDR3 is 15 residues long. The trim removed 5 bases at V and 7 bases at J, leaving 11 bases unmatched. CDR1 and CDR2 (germline): SGHAT, FQNNGV. The CDR3 sequence is CASSQTSGPEGTQYF. In DNA, the CDR3 is TGTGCCAGCAGCCAAACTAGCGGGCCCGAGGGGACCCAGTACTTC.

The CDR3, as DNA: TGCAGCGTCGTGACAGGACGCACAGATACGCAGTATTTT. It encodes CSVVTGRTDTQYF. This chain joins TRBV29-1 and TRBJ2-3; TRBD1 is a possible D gene (6 bases). The CDR3 is 13 amino acids. Trimming took 6 bases from V and 1 from J, leaving 11 bases between them. Germline CDR1 and CDR2: SQVTM and ANQGSEA.

The V gene is TRBV28, the J gene TRBJ2-7; a weak D match, TRBD1 (5 bases). The CDR3 covers 15 residues. Germline V lookup: CDR1 MDHEN, CDR2 SYDVKM. The germline V and J ends were trimmed by 2 bases and 2 bases, with 13 bases remaining between them. The CDR3 loop reads CASSLKDNPPYEQYF. CDR3 sequence (DNA): TGTGCCAGCAGTTTAAAGGACAACCCACCCTACGAGCAGTACTTC.

This clonotype has just a few counts. The chain couples TRBV5-1 to TRBJ2-6, with TRBD2 as a possible D gene (5 bases). This CDR3 contains 16 residues. Germline-derived CDR1 and CDR2 are SGHRS and YFSETQ. V was cut by 3 bases and J by 0 bases, with 10 bases left in between. The CDR3 DNA sequence: TGCGCCAGCAGCTATAACGGGGTCTCTGGGGCCAACGTCCTGACTTTC. This translates into CASSYNGVSGANVLTF.

This chain connects TRBV12-3 or TRBV12-4 to TRBJ1-1; D not certain. The CDR3 totals 14 residues. The V and J ends lost 7 bases and 1 base respectively, with 13 bases between them. DNA for the CDR3: TGTGCCAGCATTCCGACCGACGAGAACACTGAAGCTTTCTTT. It encodes CASIPTDENTEAFF.

V gene TRBV5-1 combines with J gene TRBJ2-3, with TRBD2 identical over 7 bases. Trimming removed 1 base from V and 10 bases from J; junction bases left unmatched: 12. Per the germline V gene, CDR1 is SGHRS and CDR2 is YFSETQ. The CDR3 loop spans 15 amino acids. CDR3 nucleotide sequence: TGCGCCAGCAGCTTGTCCGGGACGGGGGGAGTTGCGCAGTATTTT. The encoded protein is CASSLSGTGGVAQYF. The variable domain in full, with the rest retrieved from reference TRBV5-1 and TRBJ2-3, is KAGVTQTPRYLIKTRGQQVTLSCSPISGHRSVSWYQQTPGQGLQFLFEYFSETQRNKGNFPGRFSGRQFSNSRSEMNVSTLELGDSALYLCASSLSGTGGVAQYFGPGTRLTVL.

The gene calls are TRBV4-3 and TRBJ2-5, with a possible D match to TRBD2 (6 bases). V shed 1 base and J shed 3 bases, with 12 bases lying between them. This CDR3 comprises 15 residues. Germline V CDR1 and CDR2: LGHNA, YSLEER. CDR3 coding DNA: TGCGCCAGCAGCCAAGTGGCCGGGGGTAAAGAGACCCAGTACTTC. Translating it yields CASSQVAGGKETQYF.

In nucleotides, the CDR3 is TGTGCCAGCAGCTTAGGAGGAGACGGGGAGCTGTTTTTT. It yields the protein CASSLGGDGELFF. The V and J genes are TRBV11-2 and TRBJ2-2, with unresolved D. Germline assignment: CDR1 SGHAT and CDR2 FQNNGV. The CDR3 has 13 residues. Trimming cost V 1 base and J 7 bases, with 7 bases left between them.

V and J are TRBV15 and TRBJ1-3, with 7 bases aligning to TRBD1. The V segment lost 5 bases and the J segment 4 bases; nucleotides outside the gene matches: 11. Germline CDR1 and CDR2: LNHNV and YYDKDF (reference sequence). CDR3 length: 16 amino acids. CDR3 residues: CATSGTSTGEGNTIYF. The CDR3, as DNA: TGTGCCACCAGCGGAACCTCTACAGGGGAAGGAAACACCATATATTTT.

The gene calls are TRBV12-3 or TRBV12-4 and TRBJ1-2; the match to TRBD1 covers 7 bases. Losses at the gene ends were 2 bases for V and 6 bases for J; bases not matched to a gene: 9. The CDR3 covers 15 residues. The CDR3 nucleotides read TGTGCCAGCAGTTTAATCCTGGCACAGGGGCATGGCTACACCTTC. Protein sequence: CASSLILAQGHGYTF.

The V and J genes are TRBV27 and TRBJ2-7, with 8 bases lining up with TRBD2. The CDR3 is made up of 14 amino acids. Germline trimming cut 3 bases from V and 7 bases from J; bases unmatched to any gene: 8. Germline V gene lookup returns CDR1 MNHEY and CDR2 SMNVEV (reference sequence). The CDR3, as DNA: TGTGCCAGCAGTTTGAACGGGAGGGCCGGAGAGCAGTACTTC. This sequence encodes CASSLNGRAGEQYF.

The J gene is TRBJ2-2, the V gene TRBV7-9; 9 nucleotides align to TRBD1. Trimming at V came to 3 bases and at J to 4 bases, leaving 3 bases not matched to a gene. The CDR3 covers 15 residues. Germline V lookup: CDR1 SEHNR, CDR2 FQNEAQ (reference sequence). The CDR3 reads CASSLTGGSTGELFF. The CDR3 coding sequence is TGTGCCAGCAGCTTGACAGGGGGGAGCACCGGGGAGCTGTTTTTT.

The J gene is TRBJ1-4, the V gene TRBV27; maybe TRBD1 (6 bases). The CDR3 sequence is 13 residues long. Germline V CDR1 and CDR2: MNHEY, SMNVEV (reference sequence). V was clipped by 5 bases and J by 4 bases, with 8 bases between them. The CDR3 reads CASSPRGNEKLFF. CDR3 nucleotides: TGTGCCAGCAGTCCCAGGGGTAATGAAAAACTGTTTTTT.

This chain connects TRBV29-1 to TRBJ2-3, with TRBD2 matching over 10 bases. The CDR3 contains 13 residues. CDR1 and CDR2 (germline): SQVTM, ANQGSEA. CDR3: CAGTSVHTDTQYF. CDR3 nucleotide sequence: TGCGCGGGGACTAGCGTCCACACAGATACGCAGTATTTT.

The chain couples TRBV19 to TRBJ2-3; D gene unclear. The CDR3 runs to 14 residues. Trimming removed 0 bases from V and 1 base from J, with 5 bases in between. Germline CDR1 is LNHDA and CDR2 is SQIVND (reference sequence). The CDR3 reads CASSIEAGTDTQYF. CDR3 coding DNA: TGTGCCAGTAGTATAGAGGCAGGCACAGATACGCAGTATTTT.

This clonotype was seen only once. V and J are TRBV9 and TRBJ2-2; unclear D gene. V lost 0 bases, J lost 3 bases, and 6 bases lay in between. The germline CDR1 and CDR2 sequences are SGDLS and YYNGEE. The length of the CDR3 is 14 residues. The CDR3 DNA reads as TGTGCCAGCAGCGTAGACGGGTACACCGGGGAGCTGTTTTTT. Its protein product is CASSVDGYTGELFF.

This chain links TRBV7-8 with TRBJ2-3; tentatively, D is TRBD1 (6 bases). CDR1 and CDR2 (germline): SGHVS, FQNEAQ. V was pared by 4 bases and J by 2 bases, with 16 bases between. This CDR3 has 16 amino acids. CDR3 sequence (DNA): TGTGCCAGCAGCTCGCCACAGGGTATGGACACAGATACGCAGTATTTT. Residues: CASSSPQGMDTDTQYF.

The V gene is TRBV4-1, the J gene TRBJ2-7; the D call may be TRBD1 or TRBD2 (5 bases each). Germline V CDR1 and CDR2: MGHRA, YSYEKL. Trimming cost V 2 bases and J 2 bases, with 13 bases left between them. CDR3 size: 15 residues. CDR3 sequence reads: CASSQIAGTTYEQYV. The CDR3 DNA reads as TGCGCCAGCAGCCAAATCGCAGGGACGACCTACGAGCAGTACGTC.

The J gene is TRBJ2-7, the V gene TRBV9, with TRBD1 matching 9 bases. J was trimmed by 2 bases and V by 0 bases; bases with no gene match: 3. The germline gives CDR1 SGDLS, CDR2 YYNGEE. The length of the CDR3 is 15 residues. The CDR3 nucleotides read TGTGCCAGCAGCGTAGGACAGGGGGGAACCTACGAGCAGTACTTC. Residues: CASSVGQGGTYEQYF.